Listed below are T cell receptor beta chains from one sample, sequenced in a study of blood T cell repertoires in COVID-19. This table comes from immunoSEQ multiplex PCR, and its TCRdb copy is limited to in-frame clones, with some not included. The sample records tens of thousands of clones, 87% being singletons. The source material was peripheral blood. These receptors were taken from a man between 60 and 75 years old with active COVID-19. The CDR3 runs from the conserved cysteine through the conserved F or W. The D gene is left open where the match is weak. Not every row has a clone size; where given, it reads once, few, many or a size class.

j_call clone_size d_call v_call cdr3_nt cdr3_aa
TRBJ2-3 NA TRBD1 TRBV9 TGTGCCAGCAGCGCCCTACAGGGGGCATTGACAGATACGCAGTATTTT CASSALQGALTDTQYF
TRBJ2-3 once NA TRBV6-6 TGTGCCAGCAGTTTCGACAGCCAAACCACAGATACGCAGTATTTT CASSFDSQTTDTQYF
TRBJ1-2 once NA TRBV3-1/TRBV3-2 TGTGCCAGCAGCCAAGTCGGGGGAAACTATGGCTACACCTTC CASSQVGGNYGYTF
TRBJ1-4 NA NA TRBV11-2 TGTGCCAGCAGCTTAGATCCCGGCGTCAGGGCCCTAGTTGGACTGTTTTTT CASSLDPGVRALVGLFF
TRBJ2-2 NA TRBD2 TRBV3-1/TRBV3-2 TGTGCCAGCAGCCAAGAGCGGGGGGCCATCCCCGCGAACACCGGGGAGCTGTTTTTT CASSQERGAIPANTGELFF
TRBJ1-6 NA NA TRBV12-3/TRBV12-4 TGTGCCAGCAGTAGCAATATGAATTCACCCCTCCACTTT CASSSNMNSPLHF
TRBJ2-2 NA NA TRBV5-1 TGCGCCAGCAGCACCGCAGGGGTCGGGGAGCTGTTTTTT CASSTAGVGELFF
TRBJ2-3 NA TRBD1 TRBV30 TGTGCCTGGGACAGGGGGCCGGATACGCAGTATTTT CAWDRGPDTQYF
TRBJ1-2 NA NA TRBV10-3 TGTGCCATCGGGCGACCGGAACAATATGGCTACACCTTC CAIGRPEQYGYTF
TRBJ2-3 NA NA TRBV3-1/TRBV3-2 TGTGCCAGCAGCCAAGGGGCTGCCGCCGATACGCAGTATTTT CASSQGAAADTQYF
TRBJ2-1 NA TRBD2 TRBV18 TGTGCCAGCTCAGTCAGCGGGGGGGGCTACAATGAGCAGTTCTTC CASSVSGGGYNEQFF
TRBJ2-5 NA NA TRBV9 TGTGCCAGCAGCGTAGGAGGGCTTTTCCAAGAGACCCAGTACTTC CASSVGGLFQETQYF
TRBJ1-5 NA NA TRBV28 TGTGCCAGCAATACAGGGCCCCAGCATTTT CASNTGPQHF
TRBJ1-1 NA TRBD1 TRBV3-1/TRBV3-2 TGTGCCAGCAGCCCTTGGACAGGGTTCACTGAAGCTTTCTTT CASSPWTGFTEAFF
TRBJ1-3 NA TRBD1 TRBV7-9 TGTGCCAGCAGCCCTACGGTGGACAGGGCTGGAAACACCATATATTTT CASSPTVDRAGNTIYF
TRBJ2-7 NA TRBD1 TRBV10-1 TGCGCCAGCAGTGATAACAGGGGCTACGAGCAGTACTTC CASSDNRGYEQYF
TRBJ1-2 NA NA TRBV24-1 TGTGCCACCAGTGATTTGAGGGCAGGGGCCTATGGCTACACCTTC CATSDLRAGAYGYTF
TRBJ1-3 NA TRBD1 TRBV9 TGTGCCAGCGGGACAGGGGTCGTGAGTGGAAACACCATATATTTT CASGTGVVSGNTIYF
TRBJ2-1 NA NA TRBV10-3 TGTGCCATCAGTGAGGCGGTCACAGGACACAATGAGCAGTTCTTC CAISEAVTGHNEQFF
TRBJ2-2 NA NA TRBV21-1 TGTGCCAGCAGTGGTTATCAGACAGGAGCTTTTAACACCGGGGAGCTGTTTTTT CASSGYQTGAFNTGELFF
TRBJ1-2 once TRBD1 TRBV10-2 TGCGCCAGCAGTGAGTCGGGACAGGGAGGCGGCTACACCTTC CASSESGQGGGYTF
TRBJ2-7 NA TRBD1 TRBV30 TGTGCCTGGAGTGACAACCATTTAGGGACAGGGAGGAGCGAGCAGTACTTC CAWSDNHLGTGRSEQYF
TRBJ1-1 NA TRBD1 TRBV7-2 TGTGCCAGCAGCCCACGAATAACGACAGGGGGCGACGGGTCTGAAGCTTTCTTT CASSPRITTGGDGSEAFF
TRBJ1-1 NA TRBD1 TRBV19 TGTGCCAGTACCCGGACAGGGACCAACACTGAAGCTTTCTTT CASTRTGTNTEAFF
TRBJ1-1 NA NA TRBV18 TGTGCCAGCTCACCACCCCCGGGTCCTCTTGAAGCTTTCTTT CASSPPPGPLEAFF
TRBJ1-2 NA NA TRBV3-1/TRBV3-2 TGTGCCAGCAGCCAAGAGCGTCGGCAGGGGAGAGGCTACACCTTC CASSQERRQGRGYTF
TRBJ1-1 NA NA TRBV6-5 TGTGCCAGCACTATGACAGGAATGAACACTGAAGCTTTCTTT CASTMTGMNTEAFF
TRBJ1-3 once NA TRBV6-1 TGTGCCAGCAGTGAGACAGGAAACACCATATATTTT CASSETGNTIYF
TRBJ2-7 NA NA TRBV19 TGTGCCAGTAGTCCGAGGAGGGTTGGGGAGCAGTACTTC CASSPRRVGEQYF
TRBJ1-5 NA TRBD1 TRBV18 TGTGCCAGCTCATCGATAACAGGGGGGGATCAGCCCCAGCATTTT CASSSITGGDQPQHF
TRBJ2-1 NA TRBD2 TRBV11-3 TGTGCCAGCAGCTTTTCTCCGACTAGCGGGCCAGGAAGCTCCTACAATGAGCAGTTCTTC CASSFSPTSGPGSSYNEQFF
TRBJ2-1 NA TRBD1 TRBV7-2 TGTGCCAGCAGCTTGGTACAGGGGGCCTACAATGAGCAGTTCTTC CASSLVQGAYNEQFF
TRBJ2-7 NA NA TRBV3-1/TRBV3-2 TGTGCCAGCAGCCAAGATGGGGCCAGGAGGGACGAGCAGTACTTC CASSQDGARRDEQYF
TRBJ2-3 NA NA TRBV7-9 TGTGCCAGCAGCGACCGGGACACTTACACAGATACGCAGTATTTT CASSDRDTYTDTQYF
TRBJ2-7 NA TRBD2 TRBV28 TGTGCCAGCAATTATTTGGGGGGAGGGATCGGCTACGAGCAGTACTTC CASNYLGGGIGYEQYF